A single sample gave rise to the 19 T cell receptor beta chains below, sequenced in a study of identical twins. TCRdb ran MiXCR on the 5' RACE reads and lists one entry per CDR3 protein. This sample has approximately 220,000 distinct CDR3 sequences, with less than 10% found just once. The sequenced material came from memory (CD45RO+) T cells sorted from blood. The receptors were gathered from a woman in her late teens or twenties in good health.

The chain employs TRBV5-1 and TRBJ2-3, with 7 positions matching TRBD2. CDR1 and CDR2 (germline): SGHRS, YFSETQ. Trimming at V came to 0 bases and at J to 4 bases, leaving 2 bases not matched to a gene. The CDR3 consists of 14 residues. For the CDR3, the DNA is TGCGCCAGCAGCTTGGATGGGGGGGCAGATACGCAGTATTTT. Residues: CASSLDGGADTQYF.

The chain joins TRBV10-3 to TRBJ2-1, with TRBD1 matching 9 bases. The germline V gene encodes CDR1 ENHRY and CDR2 SYGVKD. The J segment lost 9 bases and the V segment lost 6 bases, leaving 12 bases of the junction unmatched. CDR3 length equals 15 residues. CDR3 loop: CAIRRDRVTTGEQFF. CDR3 nucleotides: TGTGCCATCAGGAGGGACAGGGTCACCACGGGTGAGCAGTTCTTC.

This clonotype was recorded a few times. This rearrangement joins TRBV11-2 to TRBJ2-3; TRBD2 matches at 8 bases. The germline V gene has CDR1 SGHAT and CDR2 FQNNGV. The CDR3 extends over 17 amino acids. Germline trimming cut 6 bases from V and 5 bases from J; bases unmatched to any gene: 16. CDR3 protein: CASRIWEGAGGRDTQYF. CDR3 coding DNA: TGTGCCAGCAGGATCTGGGAAGGGGCGGGGGGTAGAGATACGCAGTATTTT. Looking up the rest from reference TRBV11-2 and TRBJ2-3 gives the full variable domain: EAGVAQSPRYKIIEKRQSVAFWCNPISGHATLYWYQQILGQGPKLLIQFQNNGVVDDSQLPKDRFSAERLKGVDSTLKIQPAKLEDSAVYLCASRIWEGAGGRDTQYFGPGTRLTVL.

The rearrangement links TRBV30 to TRBJ2-7; 7 bases are shared with TRBD2. The CDR3 totals 15 residues. V was clipped by 2 bases and J by 1 base; unmatched bases: 8. Germline CDR1 GTSNPN, CDR2 SVGIG (reference sequence). The CDR3 region is CAWSRGGGSSYEQYF. The DNA of the CDR3 is TGTGCCTGGAGTCGCGGCGGGGGATCGTCCTACGAGCAGTACTTC.

This clonotype showed up many times. J is TRBJ2-1 and V is TRBV6-5, with unresolved D. This CDR3 contains 12 residues. Germline CDR1 is MNHEY and CDR2 is SVGAGI. Trimming cost V 6 bases and J 8 bases, with 11 bases left between them. The CDR3 DNA reads as TGTGCCAGCAGCAGCACGTCGCATGAGCAGTTCTTC. Translating it yields CASSSTSHEQFF.

The table lists this clonotype with a few counts. The CDR3 is CASSLNIRDGYTF. Here the CDR3 DNA reads TGTGCCAGCAGCTTAAACATCCGAGATGGCTACACCTTC. The V and J genes are TRBV7-2 and TRBJ1-2; D is uncertain. The V and J ends lost 2 bases and 6 bases respectively, with 10 bases between them. This CDR3 region has 13 residues. CDR1 is SGHTA and CDR2 is FQGNSA in the germline V gene.

In its sample, this clonotype was seen a few times. V usage is TRBV4-1 and J usage is TRBJ2-1; 7 bases are shared with TRBD1. J was trimmed by 9 bases and V by 1 base; bases with no gene match: 15. CDR3 size: 17 residues. Germline lookup yields CDR1 MGHRA and CDR2 YSYEKL. The CDR3 region is CASSQVPLSTGVGEQFF. In DNA form, the CDR3 reads TGCGCCAGCAGCCAAGTCCCACTTTCTACAGGGGTAGGTGAGCAGTTCTTC.

This sequence joins TRBV7-9 and TRBJ1-2; perhaps TRBD1 as D (6 bases). This CDR3 contains 16 residues. Trimming removed 5 bases at V and 2 bases at J, with 18 bases between. From germline, CDR1 is SEHNR and CDR2 FQNEAQ (reference sequence). As DNA, the CDR3 is TGTGCCAGCAGCCACAACAGCAGAGGGGGGAACTATGGCTACACCTTC. Translation gives CASSHNSRGGNYGYTF.

The chain is built from TRBV10-2 and TRBJ1-1; the D is unclear. The CDR3 sequence is 12 residues long. CDR1 and CDR2 (germline): WSHSY, SAAADI. V was pared by 6 bases and J by 7 bases, with 12 bases between. In DNA form, the CDR3 reads TGCGCCAGCAGCCAGACATGGTTTGAAGCTTTCTTT. Translating gives CASSQTWFEAFF.

This clonotype came up a few times. V is TRBV21-1 and J is TRBJ2-5. TRBV21-1 is a recognized pseudogene. The CDR3 spans 17 residues. The CDR3 loop is CASSKAIRQRDGETQYF. The CDR3 DNA is TGTGCCAGCAGCAAAGCGATCCGTCAACGAGACGGAGAGACCCAGTACTTC.

This clonotype was counted a few times. The chain has TRBV9 and TRBJ2-1; perhaps D is TRBD1 or TRBD2 (5 bases each). The CDR3 has 15 amino acids. The ends were cut back, 1 base at V and 0 bases at J, with 8 bases in the middle. In germline, CDR1 is SGDLS, CDR2 YYNGEE. CDR3 residues: CASSVYGASYNEQFF. CDR3 nucleotide sequence: TGTGCCAGCAGCGTATACGGGGCCTCCTACAATGAGCAGTTCTTC.

This clonotype was seen a handful of times. The chain combines TRBV9 with TRBJ2-3, with D tentatively TRBD2 (6 bases). CDR1 and CDR2 from the germline V gene are SGDLS and YYNGEE. The CDR3 is 15 amino acids. Trimming removed 3 bases from V and 6 bases from J, with 17 bases in between. CDR3 nucleotides: TGTGCCAGCAGCGGATCTAGCTCAGCGGGCGATACGCAGTATTTT. Translating it yields CASSGSSSAGDTQYF.

This clonotype came up a few times. V usage is TRBV5-5 and J usage is TRBJ2-7; D is uncertain. Deletions cut 0 bases from V and 5 bases from J, with 6 bases between. Germline V lookup: CDR1 SGHKS, CDR2 YYEKEE (reference sequence). This CDR3 is built from 12 residues. The CDR3 here is CASSLEGNEQYF. The CDR3 coding sequence is TGTGCCAGCAGCTTGGAAGGGAACGAGCAGTACTTC.

There are many counts of this clonotype. The V gene is TRBV20-1, the J gene TRBJ2-7, with a possible D match to TRBD2 (7 bases). There are 11 residues in the CDR3. V shed 8 bases and J shed 5 bases, with 13 bases lying between them. The germline V gene has CDR1 DFQATT and CDR2 SNEGSKA (reference sequence). DNA of the CDR3: TGCAGTCCCAAGGGGGGGCACGAGCAGTACTTC. Its protein is CSPKGGHEQYF.

The CDR3 loop reads CASSASGRGGTDTQYF. CDR3 DNA: TGTGCCAGCAGTGCCAGCGGGAGGGGTGGCACAGATACGCAGTATTTT. This chain connects TRBV28 to TRBJ2-3; TRBD2 matches at 10 bases. The V segment lost 5 bases and the J segment 1 base; nucleotides outside the gene matches: 6. Germline CDR1 reads MDHEN; CDR2 reads SYDVKM. The CDR3 extends over 16 amino acids.

This clonotype was found a few times. The rearrangement uses TRBV18 and TRBJ2-1; 11 bases match TRBD2. The junction had 8 bases not matched to a gene; V was cut back by 1 base and J by 6 bases. Germline V gene lookup returns CDR1 KGHSH and CDR2 LQKENI. The CDR3 length is 17 residues. CDR3: CASSPLAGGHTFNEQFF. CDR3 in DNA: TGTGCCAGCTCACCACTAGCGGGGGGGCATACTTTCAATGAGCAGTTCTTC.

The chain recombines TRBV11-1 with TRBJ2-3; 9 bases match TRBD2. The length of the CDR3 is 18 residues. Trimming removed 10 bases from V and 2 bases from J; junction bases left unmatched: 19. Germline CDR1 is SGHAT and CDR2 is FQDESV (reference sequence). The CDR3 DNA reads as TGTGCCATGAGCCCCGCGCTCCTAGCGGGATCCCCCACAGATACGCAGTATTTT. Its translation: CAMSPALLAGSPTDTQYF. Supplemented by reference TRBV11-1 and TRBJ2-3, the full variable domain reads EAEVAQSPRYKITEKSQAVAFWCDPISGHATLYWYRQILGQGPELLVQFQDESVVDDSQLPKDRFSAERLKGVDSTLKIQPAELGDSAMYLCAMSPALLAGSPTDTQYFGPGTRLTVL.

This clonotype was counted a few times. The chain recombines TRBV6-1 with TRBJ2-2; 7 nucleotides agree with TRBD2. V lost 7 bases and J lost 3; bases outside the gene matches: 11. This CDR3 has 16 residues. Germline V gene lookup returns CDR1 MNHNS and CDR2 SASEGT. The CDR3 is CASTFLSGTDTGELFF. CDR3 bases: TGTGCCAGCACCTTCTTAAGCGGGACTGACACCGGGGAGCTGTTTTTT.

This clonotype was seen ten or more times. J is TRBJ2-3 and V is TRBV5-1; D gene ambiguous. Trimming stripped 4 bases from V and 0 bases from J, with 6 bases between. Germline values: CDR1 SGHRS, CDR2 YFSETQ. The length of the CDR3 is 13 residues. CDR3 sequence (DNA): TGCGCCAGCAGCCCCCAAAGCACAGATACGCAGTATTTT. As protein: CASSPQSTDTQYF.